This passage covers 28 T cell receptor beta chains from one sample sequenced in a study of OX40 agonist ivuxolimab in advanced cancers. The library was built by means of the immunoSEQ multiplex PCR assay. The immuneACCESS repertoire file appears here via TCRdb, limited to in-frame rearrangements. These files lack a portion of the clones; in checked studies, under half of the deficit traces to unresolved V genes, and the cause of the others is not known. The sample table contains approximately 30,000 clones; only one count was recorded for over 85% of them. 0.8% to 1% of the sample is held by the ten biggest clonotypes. The sequenced sample was CD4+ or CD8+ T cells sorted from blood, obtained in a trial of the OX40 agonist ivuxolimab. Receptors originate from an adult with an advanced solid tumor such as melanoma, head and neck, liver or kidney cancer.

J is TRBJ1-4 and V is TRBV28, with D possibly TRBD1 on 6 matching bases. Germline assignment: CDR1 MDHEN and CDR2 SYDVKM. V gave up 5 bases and J gave up 5 bases, with 12 bases separating them. The CDR3 consists of 14 residues. CDR3 nucleotides: TGTGCCAGCAGTGTTCAGGGGATGAATGAAAAACTGTTTTTT. Protein product: CASSVQGMNEKLFF.

The chain uses TRBV10-1 and TRBJ2-7; 7 nucleotides line up with TRBD1. The V segment lost 4 bases and the J segment 6 bases; nucleotides outside the gene matches: 12. The CDR3 contains 15 residues. CDR1 is WNHNN, CDR2 SYGVQD, per germline (reference sequence). The CDR3 protein is CASSVGGIHRGEQYF. The CDR3 nucleotides read TGCGCCAGCAGTGTAGGGGGCATTCATCGGGGCGAGCAGTACTTC.

The chain uses TRBV5-1 and TRBJ1-3; tentative D call: TRBD1 (5 bases). Per the germline V gene, CDR1 is SGHRS and CDR2 is YFSETQ. V lost 0 bases, J lost 0 bases, and 19 bases lay in between. The CDR3 runs to 19 residues. The CDR3 here is CASSLGNTGVSASGNTIYF. Here the CDR3 DNA reads TGCGCCAGCAGCTTGGGCAACACAGGAGTATCAGCCTCTGGAAACACCATATATTTT.

J is TRBJ1-2 and V is TRBV4-1, with TRBD1 as a possible D gene (6 bases). Trimming took off 1 base at V and 5 bases at J, with 14 bases between the two ends. CDR1 is MGHRA, CDR2 YSYEKL, per germline. This CDR3 contains 15 residues. The CDR3 here is CASSQGSQGRYGYTF. The CDR3 DNA sequence: TGCGCCAGCAGCCAAGGGTCACAGGGCCGATATGGCTACACCTTC.

The rearrangement joins TRBV19 to TRBJ1-1, with D possibly being TRBD1 (6 bases). Trimming left V 10 bases short and J 4 bases short, with 13 bases between. In germline, CDR1 is LNHDA, CDR2 SQIVND (reference sequence). CDR3 length: 12 amino acids. CDR3 protein: CATRGGGTEAFF. The CDR3 DNA sequence: TGTGCCACAAGGGGGGGAGGCACTGAAGCTTTCTTT.

This chain links TRBV30 with TRBJ1-1, with D hard to call. Between the trimmed V and J ends, which lost 1 base and 7 bases, there was a span of 7 bases. Germline CDR1 reads GTSNPN; CDR2 reads SVGIG (reference sequence). This CDR3 spans 11 amino acids. CDR3 sequence: CAWSAWGEAFF. Here the CDR3 DNA reads TGTGCCTGGAGTGCGTGGGGTGAAGCTTTCTTT.

V usage is TRBV15 and J usage is TRBJ2-1, with 7 bases that match TRBD2. CDR1 LNHNV and CDR2 YYDKDF come from the germline V gene (reference sequence). The V and J ends lost 1 base and 5 bases, in that order; junction bases with no gene match: 8. This CDR3 spans 16 amino acids. CDR3 coding DNA: TGTGCCACCAGCAGAGTAGTGGGCGCGGGGGACAATGAGCAGTTCTTC. Translated, it gives CATSRVVGAGDNEQFF.

The chain employs TRBV27 and TRBJ2-6, with 12 bases identical to TRBD2. This CDR3 has 22 residues. CDR1 and CDR2 from the germline V gene are MNHEY and SMNVEV (reference sequence). The trim removed 2 bases at V and 2 bases at J, leaving 16 bases unmatched. The CDR3 DNA follows: TGTGCCAGCAGTTTAGTTCGCAGGGGGGTTCTAGCGGGAGGGCCTGGGGCCAACGTCCTGACTTTC. The encoded protein is CASSLVRRGVLAGGPGANVLTF.

V usage is TRBV30 and J usage is TRBJ1-1, with D possibly being TRBD1 (6 bases). Germline lookup yields CDR1 GTSNPN and CDR2 SVGIG (reference sequence). V was shortened by 0 bases and J by 5 bases, with 13 bases between the two germline ends. There are 14 residues in the CDR3. In DNA, the CDR3 is TGTGCCTGGAGTGTCGGGGGCCGGTCTACTGAAGCTTTCTTT. Amino acid sequence: CAWSVGGRSTEAFF.

The chain carries TRBV10-3 and TRBJ2-3; 11 positions agree with TRBD2. Germline CDR1 and CDR2: ENHRY and SYGVKD. The J segment lost 8 bases and the V segment lost 3 bases, leaving 7 bases of the junction unmatched. The CDR3 is 15 residues long. This CDR3 reads CAISEGASGGITQYF. The CDR3, as DNA: TGTGCCATCAGTGAAGGGGCTAGCGGGGGGATTACGCAGTATTTT.

The chain has TRBV4-1 and TRBJ1-1; TRBD1 is a possible D gene (5 bases). V lost 0 bases and J 5 bases, leaving 13 bases between the germline ends. Germline V gene data show CDR1 as MGHRA and CDR2 as YSYEKL. CDR3 size: 15 residues. The CDR3 nucleotides read TGCGCCAGCAGCCAAGAAGACGGGGGGTATACTGAAGCTTTCTTT. It encodes CASSQEDGGYTEAFF.

The gene calls are TRBV4-3 and TRBJ2-1; TRBD2 aligns across 10 bases. The CDR3 has 16 residues. V shed 4 bases and J 3 bases; nucleotides not matched to a gene: 6. Germline loops: CDR1 LGHNA, CDR2 YSLEER. CDR3 sequence: CASSLRTSGYYNEQFF. CDR3 nucleotides: TGCGCCAGCAGCCTTAGGACTAGCGGATACTACAATGAGCAGTTCTTC.

This rearrangement joins TRBV9 to TRBJ2-5; TRBD2 might be the D (5 bases). CDR3 length equals 15 residues. Germline CDR1 reads SGDLS; CDR2 reads YYNGEE. Trimming left V 3 bases short and J 1 base short, with 13 bases between. In DNA, the CDR3 is TGTGCCAGCAGCGAGCGGCTGCGGTTCCAAGAGACCCAGTACTTC. Its protein is CASSERLRFQETQYF.

In this sample, this clone turned up once. This rearrangement joins TRBV10-1 to TRBJ2-2; D not certain. There are 16 residues in the CDR3. The germline V gene encodes CDR1 WNHNN and CDR2 SYGVQD (reference sequence). Trimming cost V 0 bases and J 1 base, with 9 bases left between them. The CDR3 DNA is TGCGCCAGCAGTGAGTCGCGGCAAGGGAACACCGGGGAGCTGTTTTTT. Translation: CASSESRQGNTGELFF.

This chain connects TRBV28 to TRBJ2-5, with D perhaps matching TRBD1 or TRBD2 (5 bases each). The CDR3 loop spans 13 amino acids. Trimming took off 5 bases at V and 1 base at J, with 8 bases between the two ends. The V gene's germline CDR1 is MDHEN and CDR2 SYDVKM. The CDR3 bases are TGTGCCAGCAGTATTGGGGGCCAAGAGACCCAGTACTTC. This gives the protein CASSIGGQETQYF.

The CDR3 region is CASFSGQRYTQYF. In DNA form, the CDR3 reads TGTGCCAGCTTCTCCGGGCAGCGGTATACGCAGTATTTT. The chain has TRBV7-9 and TRBJ2-3, with D possibly being TRBD2 (5 bases). The length of the CDR3 is 13 residues. Germline V gene sequence: CDR1 SEHNR, CDR2 FQNEAQ (reference sequence). V lost 8 bases and J lost 7, with 16 bases in between.

V gene TRBV5-1 combines with J gene TRBJ2-3; no clear D gene. Germline lookup yields CDR1 SGHRS and CDR2 YFSETQ. The V gene lost 0 bases and the J gene lost 4 bases, with 9 bases spanning the gap. The CDR3 is 14 amino acids. CDR3 nucleotides: TGCGCCAGCAGCTTGGCCTTCGGCTCAGATACGCAGTATTTT. It translates to CASSLAFGSDTQYF.

V is TRBV10-3 and J is TRBJ1-3; D possibly corresponds to TRBD1 (6 bases). There are 15 residues in the CDR3. V dropped 3 bases and J dropped 5 bases, with 14 bases sitting between them. Germline loops: CDR1 ENHRY, CDR2 SYGVKD. CDR3 region: CAISEGGGERNTIYF. The CDR3 DNA is TGTGCCATCAGTGAAGGGGGGGGAGAGAGAAACACCATATATTTT.

The chain has TRBV19 and TRBJ2-3; a possible D gene is TRBD1 (5 bases). The ends were cut back, 3 bases at V and 8 bases at J, with 12 bases in the middle. This CDR3 is built from 13 residues. CDR1 and CDR2 (germline): LNHDA, SQIVND (reference sequence). CDR3 coding DNA: TGTGCCAGTAGTATCAGGGTCTCGGGTACGCAGTATTTT. Encoded protein: CASSIRVSGTQYF.

The chain couples TRBV6-9 to TRBJ1-3; D gene unclear. CDR3 length: 13 amino acids. Between the trimmed V and J ends, which lost 5 bases and 0 bases, there was a span of 5 bases. Germline CDR1 and CDR2: MNHGY and SVAAGI. This CDR3 is CASSAASGNTIYF. The CDR3 DNA is TGTGCCAGCAGTGCGGCCTCTGGAAACACCATATATTTT.

This clone occurred a few times. The genes are TRBV9 and TRBJ1-4; unclear D gene. V lost 4 bases and J 6 bases, leaving 13 bases between the germline ends. This CDR3 comprises 14 residues. Germline V gene data show CDR1 as SGDLS and CDR2 as YYNGEE. For the CDR3, the DNA is TGTGCCAGCAGCCTAACCCCCAGCCATGAAAAACTGTTTTTT. It codes for CASSLTPSHEKLFF.

This chain links TRBV7-2 with TRBJ2-1, with TRBD1 as a possible D gene (6 bases). V lost 2 bases and J lost 2, with 13 bases in between. The CDR3 has 16 amino acids. From germline, CDR1 is SGHTA and CDR2 FQGNSA. The CDR3 nucleotides read TGTGCCAGCAGCTTATCTGGGGCAGGGGCCTACAATGAGCAGTTCTTC. Amino acids: CASSLSGAGAYNEQFF.

CDR3 region: CASSLGAGGGAMSKNIQYF. Here the CDR3 DNA reads TGTGCCAGCAGCTTAGGGGCCGGCGGGGGGGCCATGTCCAAAAACATTCAGTACTTC. This chain joins TRBV5-4 and TRBJ2-4; 9 nucleotides match TRBD2. The CDR3 is 19 residues long. Germline V gene lookup returns CDR1 SGHNT and CDR2 YYREEE (reference sequence). V shed 2 bases, J shed 2 bases, and the junction held 14 bases outside the gene matches.

The CDR3 DNA sequence: TGTGCCAGCAGCTTTAGCCGGACAGGGGCTAGCACAGATACGCAGTATTTT. Translation: CASSFSRTGASTDTQYF. The chain combines TRBV7-2 with TRBJ2-3; 9 bases are a match to TRBD1. The junction had 7 bases not matched to a gene; V was cut back by 3 bases and J by 0 bases. Per the germline V gene, CDR1 is SGHTA and CDR2 is FQGNSA. The CDR3 spans 17 residues.

This clone has just a few counts. The rearrangement uses TRBV30 and TRBJ2-3, with D possibly matching TRBD1 (5 bases). This CDR3 spans 17 amino acids. Germline values: CDR1 GTSNPN, CDR2 SVGIG (reference sequence). The ends were cut back, 0 bases at V and 2 bases at J, with 18 bases in the middle. The CDR3 loop reads CAWSVDVTGAITDTQYF. In nucleotides, the CDR3 is TGTGCCTGGAGTGTAGACGTAACTGGGGCAATCACAGATACGCAGTATTTT.

The gene calls are TRBV6-5 and TRBJ2-5; a weak D match, TRBD1 (5 bases). The length of the CDR3 is 13 residues. V was trimmed by 6 bases and J by 5 bases, leaving 13 bases between them. Germline V gives CDR1 MNHEY, CDR2 SVGAGI. CDR3 amino acids: CASRGLIGETQYF. The CDR3 DNA follows: TGTGCCAGCAGGGGGCTGATTGGGGAGACCCAGTACTTC.

This rearrangement joins TRBV19 to TRBJ1-4; the match to TRBD1 covers 7 bases. Germline lookup yields CDR1 LNHDA and CDR2 SQIVND (reference sequence). This CDR3 region has 14 residues. Unmatched junction bases numbered 3, after V lost 5 bases and J lost 3 bases. The CDR3 nucleotides read TGTGCCAGTAGTCAACAGGGGCCTAATGAAAAACTGTTTTTT. Translated: CASSQQGPNEKLFF.

The gene calls are TRBV29-1 and TRBJ2-7, with 8 bases identical to TRBD2. Germline CDR1 SQVTM, CDR2 ANQGSEA. This CDR3 contains 12 residues. Unmatched junction bases numbered 6, after V lost 4 bases and J lost 7 bases. CDR3 DNA: TGCAGCGTTGTCGGGGGGGCGCGGGAGCAGTACTTC. Its translation is CSVVGGAREQYF.